This T cell receptor beta chain was obtained from a study of cytomegalovirus exposure and HLA in healthy donors. Comments on this clone: Its antigen remains unidentified.

Study findings and constraints: Some V segments (TRBV6-2 and TRBV6-3 among them) were excluded as indistinguishable.

PCR used 60 Vbeta primers and 13 Jbeta primers. Measured with immunoSEQ multiplex PCR; TCRdb has only the in-frame clones, and not every one. This sample has around 130,000 clones, with around 8.5% found just once. Donors were nominally healthy when sampled, though unrecorded immune exposures were likely. This CDR3 has 13 amino acids. CDR1 is SQVTM, CDR2 ANQGSEA, per germline. The V end was cut by 7 bases, the J end by 6 bases, with 18 bases between. This chain uses TRBV29-1 with TRBJ1-1; D might be TRBD1 (6 bases). Sequences were obtained from PBMCs. The sequence was collected from a man aged 35 to 55 in good health and CMV-seronegative. CDR3 sequence reads: CSARGGGGSEAFF. As DNA, the CDR3 is TGCAGCGCCCGAGGAGGGGGGGGTTCTGAAGCTTTCTTT.